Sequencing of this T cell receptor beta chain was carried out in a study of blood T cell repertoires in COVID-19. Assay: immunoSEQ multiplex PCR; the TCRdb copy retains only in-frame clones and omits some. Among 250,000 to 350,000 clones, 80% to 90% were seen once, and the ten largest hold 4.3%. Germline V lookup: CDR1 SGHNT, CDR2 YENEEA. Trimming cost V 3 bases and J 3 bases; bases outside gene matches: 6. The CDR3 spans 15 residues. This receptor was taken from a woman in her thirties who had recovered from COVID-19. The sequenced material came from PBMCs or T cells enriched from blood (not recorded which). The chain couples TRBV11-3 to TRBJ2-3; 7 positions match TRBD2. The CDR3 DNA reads TGTGCCAGCAGCTTGAGCGGGATGGGGACAGATACGCAGTATTTT. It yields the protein CASSLSGMGTDTQYF.